Described below is a single TCR beta chain sequence and its context. This CDR3 is built from 11 residues. J lost 9 bases, V lost 6 bases, and 5 bases had no gene match. The germline gives CDR1 SGHRS, CDR2 YFSETQ. TCRdb independently ran MiXCR on the 5' RACE reads; one entry per CDR3 protein. Among 100,000 to 150,000 distinct CDR3 sequences listed, around 9.8% were seen once. This sample stems from a study of T cells after yellow fever vaccination. The source material was CD8+ T cells sorted from PBMCs, sampled on the day of the yellow fever booster vaccination. The TCR comes from a man aged 18 to 30 who received the YFV17D yellow fever vaccine. The rearrangement links TRBV5-1 to TRBJ2-5; 7 bases are shared with TRBD2. This CDR3 reads CASIFAGAQYF. CDR3 nucleotides: TGCGCCAGCATTTTTGCGGGGGCCCAGTACTTC.